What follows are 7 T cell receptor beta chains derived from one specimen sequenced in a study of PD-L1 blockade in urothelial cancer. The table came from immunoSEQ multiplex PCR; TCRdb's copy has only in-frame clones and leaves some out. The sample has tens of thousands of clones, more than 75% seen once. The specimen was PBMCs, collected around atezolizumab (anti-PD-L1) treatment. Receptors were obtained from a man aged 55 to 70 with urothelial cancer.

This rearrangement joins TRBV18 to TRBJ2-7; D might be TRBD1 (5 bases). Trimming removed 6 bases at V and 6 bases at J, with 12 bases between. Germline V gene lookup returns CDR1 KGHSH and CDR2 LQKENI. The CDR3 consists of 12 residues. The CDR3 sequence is CASSRGAPEQYF. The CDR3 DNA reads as TGTGCCAGCTCCCGTGGGGCGCCCGAGCAGTACTTC.

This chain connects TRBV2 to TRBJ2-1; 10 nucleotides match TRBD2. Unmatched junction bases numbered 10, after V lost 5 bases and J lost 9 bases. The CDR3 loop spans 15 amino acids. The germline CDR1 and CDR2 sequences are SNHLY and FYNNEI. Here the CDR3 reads CASSLIAGGRGEQFF. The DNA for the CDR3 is TGTGCCAGCAGTCTAATAGCGGGAGGACGGGGTGAGCAGTTCTTC.

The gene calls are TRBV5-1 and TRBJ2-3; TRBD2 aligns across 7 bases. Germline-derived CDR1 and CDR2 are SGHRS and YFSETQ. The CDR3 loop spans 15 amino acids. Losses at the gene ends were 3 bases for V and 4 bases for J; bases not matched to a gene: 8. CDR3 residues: CASSSSQLAADTQYF. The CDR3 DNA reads TGCGCCAGCAGCTCATCACAGCTAGCGGCAGATACGCAGTATTTT.

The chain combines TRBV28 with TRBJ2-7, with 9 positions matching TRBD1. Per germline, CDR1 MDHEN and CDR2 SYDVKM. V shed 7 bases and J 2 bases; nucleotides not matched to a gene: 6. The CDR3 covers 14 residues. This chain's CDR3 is CASTVGTGTYEQYF. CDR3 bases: TGTGCCAGCACGGTCGGGACAGGGACCTACGAGCAGTACTTC.

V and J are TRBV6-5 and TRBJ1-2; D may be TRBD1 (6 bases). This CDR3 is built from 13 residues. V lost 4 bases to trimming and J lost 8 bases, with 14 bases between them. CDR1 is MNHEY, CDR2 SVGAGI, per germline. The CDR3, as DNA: TGTGCCAGCAGTTTCCGACAGGCCCGGGGCTACACCTTC. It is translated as CASSFRQARGYTF.

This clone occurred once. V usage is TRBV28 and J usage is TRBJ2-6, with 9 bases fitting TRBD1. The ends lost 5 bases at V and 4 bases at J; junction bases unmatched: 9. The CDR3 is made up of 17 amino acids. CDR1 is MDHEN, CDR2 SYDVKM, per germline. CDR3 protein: CASSVPGTGSGANVLTF. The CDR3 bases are TGTGCCAGCAGTGTACCCGGGACAGGGTCCGGGGCCAACGTCCTGACTTTC.

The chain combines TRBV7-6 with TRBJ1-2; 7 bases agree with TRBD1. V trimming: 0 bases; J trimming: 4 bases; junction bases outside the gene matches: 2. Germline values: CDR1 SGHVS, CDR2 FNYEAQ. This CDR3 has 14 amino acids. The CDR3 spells CASSLAWTGYGYTF. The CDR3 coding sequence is TGTGCCAGCAGCTTAGCCTGGACAGGCTATGGCTACACCTTC.